Listed below are T cell receptor beta chains from one sample, sequenced in a study of cytomegalovirus exposure and HLA in healthy donors. Measured with immunoSEQ multiplex PCR; TCRdb has only the in-frame clones, and not every one. The sample shows 150,000 to 200,000 clones, around 79% of them seen only once. Sequences were obtained from PBMCs. These receptors were collected from a woman in her 30s in good health and CMV-seropositive. The CDR3 runs from the conserved cysteine through the conserved F or W. Each record gives: clone size, V gene, D gene, CDR3 protein. A D gene is named only where the DNA matches it firmly. A clone size is listed for some rows: how often the clone was seen (once, few, many), or a class if it is expanded.

>.|TRBV9|TRBD1
CASSSGTAGGSGELFF
>.|TRBV29-1|TRBD2
CSVLGLDSTDTQYF
>.|TRBV5-6|.
CASGLGSQETQYF
>.|TRBV2|TRBD2
CASSALTSGEKTQYF
>once|TRBV4-2|.
CASSQHRRGTEAFF
>.|TRBV6-1|.
CASTGFTSTEAFF
>.|TRBV11-3|.
CASSPTGSEGGDEQFF
>.|TRBV5-4|TRBD1
CASSARRRTGNTEAFF
>.|TRBV5-4|.
CASSLDRPYGYTF
>.|TRBV14|TRBD2
CASSQDLGGGSEQYF
>.|TRBV18|.
CASSERQEPNIQYF
>.|TRBV4-1|.
CASSSRGSLNTEAFF
>.|TRBV18|.
CASSPNRDGYTF
>.|TRBV11-2|TRBD1
CASSHKPPTGADSYEQYF
>few|TRBV5-1|TRBD1
CASSLIDRGSYEQYF
>once|TRBV11-3|TRBD1
CASSSGGTGLDEQYF
>.|TRBV5-1|TRBD1
CASSLGQGAPFEQYF
>.|TRBV11-3|.
CASSLREAYEQYF
>.|TRBV5-8|TRBD1
CASSLGLGQGGYEQYF
>.|TRBV27|TRBD2
CASSLSPFRGVSYNEQFF
>.|TRBV6-5|TRBD2
CASSRREYTDTQYF
>.|TRBV6-5|TRBD2
CASSYGLAGSTDTQYF
>.|TRBV7-9|TRBD2
CASSLLAGGGTDTQYF
>.|TRBV11-3|TRBD1
CASSSKGALGANVLTF
>.|TRBV5-6|TRBD1
CASSLGQGDGYTF
>.|TRBV7-8|.
CASSPRGSPNEKLFF
>.|TRBV13|.
CASSEANTEAFF
>.|TRBV5-6|TRBD2
CASTLGASGQRLAKNIQYF
>.|TRBV6-5|TRBD2
CASSPGGSYQETQYF
>.|TRBV5-5|.
CASRAGASYNSPLHF
>once|TRBV19|TRBD1
CASSTHPGQPRRAQHF
>.|TRBV10-2|TRBD2
CASRRTSGAGEQETQYF
>.|TRBV6-4|.
CASSDTSGGGEQYF
>.|TRBV6-1|TRBD1
CASSEGQGLTDTQYF
>.|TRBV6-1|.
CASSEGTVYNEQFF
>.|TRBV5-4|TRBD1
CASTKQGAGTEAFF
>.|TRBV28|TRBD1
CASSLTGGSSYNSPLHF
>.|TRBV7-2|.
CASSPPSGELFF
>.|TRBV4-2|.
CASSQVKGDNYGYTF
>.|TRBV7-2|TRBD1
CASSLGLVGQGAKLFF
>.|TRBV12-5|.
CASGWAARGYVRRDQPQHF
>.|TRBV10-2|TRBD2
CASSGGTGTNSYEQYF
>few|TRBV4-3|TRBD2
CASSQDSGTSGGYNEQFF
>.|TRBV6-6|TRBD1
CASSSDRVSYEQYF
>once|TRBV6-6|.
CASSLPPKRTLSEQYF
>few|TRBV5-4|TRBD2
CASSRTGGSSYNEQFF
>few|TRBV30|.
CAWDAGGPSYEQYF
>once|TRBV6-5|.
CASSYGWDFNTEAFF
>few|TRBV5-1|.
CASSIQTSERDTQYF
>.|TRBV7-9|TRBD1
CASSSGTGSSSPYEQYF
>.|TRBV19|.
CAILYRVRNTEAFF
>few|TRBV5-8|.
CASSLSRGTDTQYF
>.|TRBV6-5|.
CATAKRRGSDTEAFF
>.|TRBV7-2|.
CASTVNAGDTQYF
>.|TRBV5-4|.
CASSFVASYEQYF